Below, 4 T cell receptor beta chains from the same sample are listed, as sequenced in a study of graft-versus-host responses after intestinal transplantation. The table came from immunoSEQ multiplex PCR; TCRdb's copy has only in-frame clones and leaves some out. The sample comprises tens of thousands of clones, 80% to 90% of which are singletons, and 2.5% rests with the top ten. These receptors have no known antigen. This material consisted of unstimulated CD8+ T cells sorted from spleen or lymph node cells, taken before intestinal transplant. These receptors came from a human donor who received an intestinal transplant.

V and J are TRBV28 and TRBJ2-5, with 12 nucleotides matching TRBD2. This CDR3 is built from 15 residues. V dropped 7 bases and J dropped 4; count of bases not matched to a gene: 7. Per germline, CDR1 MDHEN and CDR2 SYDVKM. The CDR3 DNA sequence: TGTGCCAGCAACGCCCGGGGACTAGCGGGAGAGACCCAGTACTTC. This sequence encodes CASNARGLAGETQYF. The full variable domain, rest sourced from reference TRBV28 and TRBJ2-5, is DVKVTQSSRYLVKRTGEKVFLECVQDMDHENMFWYRQDPGLGLRLIYFSYDVKMKEKGDIPEGYSVSREKKERFSLILESASTNQTSMYLCASNARGLAGETQYFGPGTRLLVL.

This clone was counted only a few times. The V gene is TRBV29-1, the J gene TRBJ2-7; 8 positions match TRBD2. CDR1 and CDR2 (germline): SQVTM, ANQGSEA. The CDR3 covers 11 residues. Unmatched junction bases numbered 2, after V lost 7 bases and J lost 3 bases. CDR3 nucleotides: TGCAGCGCCGGGACTAGCTACGAGCAGTACTTC. It codes for CSAGTSYEQYF.

This sequence joins TRBV27 and TRBJ2-7; 7 bases are a match to TRBD2. The CDR3 length is 15 residues. V lost 5 bases, J lost 5 bases, and 12 bases stayed unmatched. Germline CDR1 MNHEY, CDR2 SMNVEV (reference sequence). Here the CDR3 reads CASSLTAGDFHEQYF. In DNA form, the CDR3 reads TGTGCCAGCAGTCTGACGGCGGGGGACTTTCACGAGCAGTACTTC.

This clone came up once. The CDR3 DNA is TGTGCCAGCAGCGATGACGGGACAGGGAGGCACTATGGCTACACCTTC. This encodes CASSDDGTGRHYGYTF. The rearrangement uses TRBV11-2 and TRBJ1-2; 9 bases match TRBD1. The CDR3 contains 16 residues. The germline V gene has CDR1 SGHAT and CDR2 FQNNGV. J gave up 3 bases and V 5 bases, and 10 bases lay outside the gene matches.